The rows below give T cell receptor beta chains drawn from one sample of a study of beta chain features in type 1 diabetes. The table came from immunoSEQ multiplex PCR; TCRdb's copy has only in-frame clones and leaves some out. The sample consists of 300,000 to 450,000 clones, 15% to 20% of them appearing once. Input material: naive CD4+ T cells from blood. These receptors were collected from a woman between 18 and 29 years old in good health. Each CDR3 is given with its conserved first and last residue. The D gene is left open where the match is weak. Some rows have no size entry. The others give once, few or many, or a class for an expanded clone.

j_call	clone_size	d_call	v_call	cdr3_aa	cdr3_nt
TRBJ1-1	few	TRBD1	TRBV19	CASSSRQGWAEAFF	TGTGCCAGTAGCTCCCGACAGGGGTGGGCTGAAGCTTTCTTT
TRBJ1-1	few	.	TRBV28	CASSLSGITFF	TGTGCCAGCAGTTTGTCGGGGATAACTTTCTTT
TRBJ1-5	.	.	TRBV4-1	CASSQGRGNQPQHF	TGCGCCAGCAGCCAGGGGAGGGGGAATCAGCCCCAGCATTTT
TRBJ2-7	.	.	TRBV7-8	CASTYRAGKYEQYF	TGTGCCAGCACTTATCGGGCAGGGAAATACGAGCAGTACTTC
TRBJ2-7	few	.	TRBV27	CASSRRRGTEPYEQYF	TGTGCCAGCAGTAGACGGAGAGGCACGGAACCCTACGAGCAGTACTTC
TRBJ2-1	.	.	TRBV12-5	CASGTRQADNGEQFF	TGTGCTAGTGGTACAAGACAGGCAGACAACGGTGAGCAGTTCTTC
TRBJ2-5	few	.	TRBV5-1	CASSLDRDGETQYF	TGCGCCAGCAGCTTGGACAGGGATGGAGAGACCCAGTACTTC
TRBJ2-1	few	TRBD2	TRBV6-1	CASTIAGGDYGEQFF	TGTGCCAGCACCATAGCGGGAGGGGATTATGGTGAGCAGTTCTTC
TRBJ1-2	.	.	TRBV30	CAWSLGKANYGYTF	TGTGCCTGGAGCCTCGGGAAGGCAAACTATGGCTACACCTTC
TRBJ2-5	few	TRBD2	TRBV30	CAWSPAVAGGLETQYF	TGTGCCTGGAGCCCAGCCGTAGCGGGGGGGTTGGAGACCCAGTACTTC
TRBJ1-2	.	.	TRBV7-9	CASSPSGGFNYGYTF	TGTGCCAGCAGCCCCTCGGGGGGCTTTAACTATGGCTACACCTTC
TRBJ2-3	few	.	TRBV15	CATSPPLALTDTQYF	TGTGCCACCAGCCCCCCCTTGGCTTTAACAGATACGCAGTATTTT
TRBJ2-7	.	TRBD2	TRBV5-1	CASSSGTGGSEQYF	TGCGCCAGCAGCTCCGGGACGGGGGGGAGCGAGCAGTACTTC
TRBJ1-2	.	.	TRBV9	CASSVAGKGYTF	TGTGCCAGCAGCGTAGCAGGGAAAGGCTACACCTTC
TRBJ2-1	.	TRBD1	TRBV11-2	CAISDRVKANEQFF	TGTGCCATTTCGGACAGGGTAAAGGCCAATGAGCAGTTCTTC
TRBJ2-3	few	TRBD2	TRBV25-1	CASRTSGVTDTQYF	TGTGCCAGCCGAACTAGCGGAGTCACAGATACGCAGTATTTT
TRBJ2-7	few	TRBD2	TRBV15	CATSSGFGGSYEQYF	TGTGCCACCAGCAGTGGTTTTGGCGGGAGCTACGAGCAGTACTTC
TRBJ2-5	few	.	TRBV5-6	CASSLAGSRETQYF	TGTGCCAGCAGCTTGGCGGGGAGTAGAGAGACCCAGTACTTC
TRBJ2-7	once	TRBD2	TRBV5-1	CASSILAGLSYEQYF	TGCGCCAGCAGCATACTAGCGGGACTCTCCTACGAGCAGTACTTC
TRBJ2-7	.	.	TRBV5-4	CASSLDQGPYEQYF	TGTGCCAGCAGCTTGGACCAGGGCCCCTACGAGCAGTACTTC
TRBJ2-5	.	.	TRBV7-3	CASSQGLAQETQYF	TGTGCCAGCAGCCAGGGCCTAGCGCAAGAGACCCAGTACTTC
TRBJ1-2	.	.	TRBV5-1	CASSLTTTNYGYTF	TGCGCCAGCAGTCTTACGACAACTAACTATGGCTACACCTTC
TRBJ1-2	.	.	TRBV5-4	CASTARNRDRSYGYTF	TGTGCCAGCACCGCTCGAAACAGGGACCGTTCATATGGCTACACCTTC
TRBJ1-2	.	.	TRBV29-1	CSAGFLRGYTF	TGCAGCGCCGGGTTCCTAAGGGGCTACACCTTC
TRBJ2-7	few	TRBD2	TRBV11-2	CASSQAGTSGSNEQYF	TGCGCCAGCAGCCAGGCCGGGACTAGCGGAAGTAACGAGCAGTACTTC
TRBJ1-1	.	.	TRBV9	CASSPWGGYGTEAFF	TGTGCCAGCAGCCCCTGGGGAGGTTATGGCACTGAAGCTTTCTTT
TRBJ2-2	.	TRBD1	TRBV11-2	CASRHGLRDRGRMGLFF	TGTGCCAGCAGACATGGGCTCCGGGACAGGGGGCGGATGGGGCTGTTTTTT
TRBJ2-2	.	TRBD1	TRBV6-5	CASSYSGTESYGELFF	TGTGCCAGCAGTTACTCCGGGACAGAATCCTACGGGGAGCTGTTTTTT
TRBJ2-6	.	.	TRBV30	CAWSVPAVLTF	TGTGCCTGGAGTGTCCCCGCGGTCCTGACTTTC
TRBJ2-1	.	TRBD1	TRBV4-2	CASSQAGTGTRNEQFF	TGTGCCAGCAGCCAAGCCGGGACAGGGACGAGGAATGAGCAGTTCTTC
TRBJ2-2	.	.	TRBV29-1	CSGSNRTGELFF	TGCAGCGGGAGTAACCGGACCGGGGAGCTGTTTTTT
TRBJ2-3	.	.	TRBV27	CASIPRPQDTQYF	TGTGCCAGCATTCCTAGGCCCCAAGATACGCAGTATTTT
TRBJ2-1	.	TRBD1	TRBV11-2	CASSFSGQGYNEQFF	TGTGCCAGCAGCTTCTCGGGACAGGGCTACAATGAGCAGTTCTTC
TRBJ2-5	.	.	TRBV2	CASSEAGRGWETQYF	TGTGCCAGCAGTGAAGCGGGCAGGGGATGGGAGACCCAGTACTTC
TRBJ1-5	.	TRBD1	TRBV30	CAWSARFGTENQPQHF	TGTGCCTGGAGTGCCCGGTTCGGGACAGAGAATCAGCCCCAGCATTTT
TRBJ1-5	.	.	TRBV9	CASSPAAYSNQPQHF	TGTGCCAGCAGCCCGGCGGCTTATAGCAATCAGCCCCAGCATTTT
TRBJ2-1	few	.	TRBV15	CATSNPALAGKQFF	TGTGCCACCAGCAACCCGGCACTAGCTGGGAAGCAGTTCTTC
TRBJ2-7	.	.	TRBV1	CTSSHDRGSYEQYF	TGCACCAGCAGCCACGACAGGGGCTCCTACGAGCAGTACTTC
TRBJ2-6	once	.	TRBV19	CASSLGLGANVLTF	TGTGCCAGTAGTTTAGGACTAGGGGCCAACGTCCTGACTTTC
TRBJ1-1	.	.	TRBV2	CASILQGNTEAFF	TGTGCCAGCATTCTCCAGGGGAACACTGAAGCTTTCTTT
TRBJ1-3	few	.	TRBV14	CASSQDATPYSGNTIYF	TGTGCCAGCAGCCAAGACGCGACACCTTACTCTGGAAACACCATATATTTT
TRBJ2-5	.	TRBD2	TRBV7-2	CASQLGAGAGETQYF	TGTGCCAGCCAACTAGGGGCGGGAGCAGGCGAGACCCAGTACTTC
TRBJ2-3	.	TRBD2	TRBV9	CASSVSGRSPDTQYF	TGTGCCAGCAGCGTCAGCGGGAGGTCCCCAGATACGCAGTATTTT
TRBJ2-3	.	TRBD1	TRBV19	CASRKTGTDTQYF	TGTGCCAGTAGGAAGACAGGGACAGATACGCAGTATTTT
TRBJ1-1	.	.	TRBV9	CASSVGHRNTEAFF	TGTGCCAGCAGCGTAGGACACCGGAACACTGAAGCTTTCTTT
TRBJ2-1	.	TRBD2	TRBV18	CASYALAGGNNEQFF	TGTGCCAGCTACGCCCTAGCGGGAGGGAACAATGAGCAGTTCTTC
TRBJ1-1	few	.	TRBV9	CASSVAGYTEAFF	TGTGCCAGCAGCGTAGCAGGGTACACTGAAGCTTTCTTT